This T cell receptor beta chain was retrieved from a study of T cells in Graves' hyperthyroidism and ophthalmopathy. Study-wide findings and caveats: Blood also held most thyroid clonotypes expanded beyond 0.001.

Trimming took off 5 bases at V and 4 bases at J, with 11 bases between the two ends. This CDR3 contains 13 residues. Graves' hyperthyroidism was deemed stable absent ophthalmopathy progression within 18 months. Lactation, pregnancy, other autoimmune disease or uncontrolled infection led to exclusion of patients. Diagnosing involved the use of clinical symptoms, serum thyroxine and TRAb, thyroid ultrasound and orbital computed tomography. Amplified TCR beta CDR3 regions came from RNA transcripts. HTBI primers were used for first-round RT-PCR of the TCR CDR3. One entry per CDR3 protein results from TCRdb running MiXCR on the multiplex PCR reads. The table has roughly 100,000 distinct CDR3 sequences, around 50% seen once. In its sample, this clonotype was seen many times. What it binds is not known.

The receptor was derived from a woman between 35 and 50 years old with Graves' hyperthyroidism. The specimen sequenced was blood. The V gene is TRBV12-3 or TRBV12-4, the J gene TRBJ1-1; D perhaps matches TRBD1 (5 bases). In DNA form, the CDR3 reads TGTGCCAGCAGTCCGGGGGGTGTCACTGAAGCTTTCTTT. Residues: CASSPGGVTEAFF.